The clone carrying this T cell receptor (beta chain) was picked up a small number of times. Its matching antigen is unknown. These data are taken from a study of beta chain features in type 1 diabetes. Overall study context: When patients were set against healthy donors, age, gender and cell yields were similar. Study-level results: PCR might preferentially amplify shorter templates, equally in patients and controls. Still unanswered here is whether HLA type influences TCRB rearrangement. TCRB CDR3s were moderately but significantly shorter in Type 1 diabetes patients in all four CD4+ subsets. When VDJ junctions were examined, type 1 diabetes patients showed fewer insertions and more deletions.

The CDR3 is made up of 17 amino acids. Germline CDR1 and CDR2: MDHEN and SYDVKM. The V gene lost 7 bases and the J gene lost 3 bases, with 22 bases spanning the gap. Investigators reverse transcribed all isolated RNA, so they sequenced expressed TCRB transcripts. Sequencing was performed with immunoSEQ multiplex PCR; in TCRdb, only in-frame clones are kept and a portion is missing. This table has roughly 350,000 clones, 8.5% to 10% appearing once. The clonotype originates from a man aged 25-45 years with type 1 diabetes. V usage is TRBV28 and J usage is TRBJ1-5; D may be TRBD1 (6 bases). The sample taken for sequencing was central memory CD4+ T cells from blood. CDR3 amino acids: CASTRGWGRGINQPQHF. The CDR3 region has the DNA TGTGCCAGCACCAGGGGTTGGGGCAGGGGAATCAATCAGCCCCAGCATTTT.